The 6 T cell receptor beta chains below were found in one sample sequenced in a study of radiation and T cells in renal cell carcinoma. The data were produced by immunoSEQ multiplex PCR, yet TCRdb's version contains in-frame clones alone and is incomplete. The table records tens of thousands of clones, around 85% of them present only once. The time point is: blood 4 weeks post-SBRT, at nephrectomy. Indicated treatment: 15 Gy SBRT to primary tumor, nephrectomy 4 weeks later. The sequencing here drew on blood, taken from a patient whose treatment included radiotherapy and nephrectomy. These receptors came from a man aged 60-69 years with renal cell carcinoma.

This chain connects TRBV19 to TRBJ2-7; a possible D gene is TRBD2 (5 bases). The ends were cut back, 3 bases at V and 0 bases at J, with 9 bases in the middle. Germline V lookup: CDR1 LNHDA, CDR2 SQIVND (reference sequence). This CDR3 contains 14 residues. The DNA of the CDR3 is TGTGCCAGTAGTATCACCGGGGTCTCCTACGAGCAGTACTTC. Translating it yields CASSITGVSYEQYF. Combining the CDR3 with reference TRBV19 and TRBJ2-7 gives the whole variable domain DGGITQSPKYLFRKEGQNVTLSCEQNLNHDAMYWYRQDPGQGLRLIYYSQIVNDFQKGDIAEGYSVSREKKESFPLTVTSAQKNPTAFYLCASSITGVSYEQYFGPGTRLTVT.

The V and J genes are TRBV5-1 and TRBJ1-4; no firm D call. CDR3 length: 13 residues. Germline CDR1 and CDR2: SGHRS and YFSETQ. V was shortened by 5 bases and J by 4 bases, with 9 bases between the two germline ends. As DNA, the CDR3 is TGCGCCAGCAGTAGTGACGGTAATGAAAAACTGTTTTTT. It is translated as CASSSDGNEKLFF.

The chain is built from TRBV25-1 and TRBJ2-2; no clear D. This CDR3 has 15 amino acids. V was trimmed by 6 bases and J by 2 bases, leaving 13 bases between them. CDR1 and CDR2 from the germline V gene are MGHDK and SYGVNS. The CDR3 DNA reads as TGTGCCAGCAGCGAGGTTGTCGGAAACACCGGGGAGCTGTTTTTT. Protein product: CASSEVVGNTGELFF. Full variable domain (outside the CDR3, taken from reference TRBV25-1 and TRBJ2-2): EADIYQTPRYLVIGTGKKITLECSQTMGHDKMYWYQQDPGMELHLIHYSYGVNSTEKGDLSSESTVSRIRTEHFPLTLESARPSHTSQYLCASSEVVGNTGELFFGEGSRLTVL.

The chain has TRBV2 and TRBJ1-4, with 8 bases aligning to TRBD1. The CDR3 covers 14 residues. Per the germline V gene, CDR1 is SNHLY and CDR2 is FYNNEI. Trimming at V came to 6 bases and at J to 7 bases, leaving 7 bases not matched to a gene. Here the CDR3 DNA reads TGTGCCAGCAGATATGGACAGGGCCCTGAAAAACTGTTTTTT. Residues: CASRYGQGPEKLFF.

V usage is TRBV7-2 and J usage is TRBJ2-7; TRBD2 agrees at 9 bases. Germline values: CDR1 SGHTA, CDR2 FQGNSA. The CDR3 spans 15 residues. With 5 bases clipped from V and 7 bases from J, the junction kept 12 bases outside the gene matches. The CDR3 nucleotides are TGTGCCAGCAGCCCTTGGGCGGGAGGGATCGGGGAGCAGTACTTC. It translates to CASSPWAGGIGEQYF.

V is TRBV7-2 and J is TRBJ2-7; no definite D call. This CDR3 contains 12 residues. Between the trimmed V and J ends, which lost 5 bases and 3 bases, there was a span of 8 bases. From germline, CDR1 is SGHTA and CDR2 FQGNSA. The CDR3 region is CASSPTGYEQYF. CDR3 nucleotides: TGTGCCAGCAGCCCCACGGGCTACGAGCAGTACTTC.